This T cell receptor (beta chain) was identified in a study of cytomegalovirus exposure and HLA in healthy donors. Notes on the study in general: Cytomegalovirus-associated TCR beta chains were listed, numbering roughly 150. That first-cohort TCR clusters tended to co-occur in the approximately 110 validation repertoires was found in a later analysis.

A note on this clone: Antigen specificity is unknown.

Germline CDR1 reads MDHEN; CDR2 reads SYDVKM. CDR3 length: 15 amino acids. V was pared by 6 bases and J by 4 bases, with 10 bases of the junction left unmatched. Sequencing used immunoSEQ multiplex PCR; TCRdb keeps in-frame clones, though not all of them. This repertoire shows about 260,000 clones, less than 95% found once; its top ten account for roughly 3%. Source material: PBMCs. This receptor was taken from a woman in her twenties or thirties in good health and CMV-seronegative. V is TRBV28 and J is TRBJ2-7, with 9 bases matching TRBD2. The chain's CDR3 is CASSPASGIYYEQYF. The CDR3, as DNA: TGTGCCAGCAGCCCAGCTAGCGGGATCTATTACGAGCAGTACTTC.